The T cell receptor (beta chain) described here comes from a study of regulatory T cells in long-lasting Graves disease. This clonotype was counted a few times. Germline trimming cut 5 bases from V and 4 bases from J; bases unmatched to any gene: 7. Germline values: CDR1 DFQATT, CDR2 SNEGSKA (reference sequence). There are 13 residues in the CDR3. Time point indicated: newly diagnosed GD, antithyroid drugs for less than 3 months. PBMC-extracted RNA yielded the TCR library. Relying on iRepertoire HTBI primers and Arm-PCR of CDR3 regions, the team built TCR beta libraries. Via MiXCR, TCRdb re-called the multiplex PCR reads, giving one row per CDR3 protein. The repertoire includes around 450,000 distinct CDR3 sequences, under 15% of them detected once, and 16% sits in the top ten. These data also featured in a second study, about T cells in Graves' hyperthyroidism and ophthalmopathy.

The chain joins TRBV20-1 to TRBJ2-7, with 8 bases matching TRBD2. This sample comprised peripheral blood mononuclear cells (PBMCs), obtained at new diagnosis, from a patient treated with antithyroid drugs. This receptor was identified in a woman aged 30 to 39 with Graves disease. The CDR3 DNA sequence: TGCAGTGCTGCCGGGACTAGTCCATACGAGCAGTACTTC. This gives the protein CSAAGTSPYEQYF.